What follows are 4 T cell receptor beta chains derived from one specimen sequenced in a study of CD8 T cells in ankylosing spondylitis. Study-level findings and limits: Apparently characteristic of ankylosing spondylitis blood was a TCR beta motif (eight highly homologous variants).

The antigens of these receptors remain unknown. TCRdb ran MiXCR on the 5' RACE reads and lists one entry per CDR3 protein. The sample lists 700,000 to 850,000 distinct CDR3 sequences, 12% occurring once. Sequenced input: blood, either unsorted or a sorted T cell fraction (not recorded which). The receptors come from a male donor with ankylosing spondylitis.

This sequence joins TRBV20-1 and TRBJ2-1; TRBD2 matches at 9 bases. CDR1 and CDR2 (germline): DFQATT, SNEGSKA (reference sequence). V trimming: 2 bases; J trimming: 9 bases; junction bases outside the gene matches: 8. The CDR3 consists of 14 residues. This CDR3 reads CSARFTGLAPEQFF. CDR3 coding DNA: TGCAGTGCTAGATTTACGGGACTAGCACCTGAGCAGTTCTTC.

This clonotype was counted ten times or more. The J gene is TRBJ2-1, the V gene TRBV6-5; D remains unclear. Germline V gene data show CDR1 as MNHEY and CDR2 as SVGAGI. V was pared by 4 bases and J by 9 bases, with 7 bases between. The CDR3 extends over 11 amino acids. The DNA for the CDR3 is TGTGCCAGCAGTTCTTTACTTGAGCAGTTCTTC. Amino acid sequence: CASSSLLEQFF.

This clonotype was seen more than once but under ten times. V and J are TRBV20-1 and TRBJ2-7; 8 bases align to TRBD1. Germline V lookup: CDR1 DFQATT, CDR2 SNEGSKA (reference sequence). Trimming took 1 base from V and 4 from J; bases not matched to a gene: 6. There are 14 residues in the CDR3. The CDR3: CSARAGQGLYEQYF. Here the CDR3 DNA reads TGCAGTGCTAGAGCCGGACAGGGTTTGTACGAGCAGTACTTC.

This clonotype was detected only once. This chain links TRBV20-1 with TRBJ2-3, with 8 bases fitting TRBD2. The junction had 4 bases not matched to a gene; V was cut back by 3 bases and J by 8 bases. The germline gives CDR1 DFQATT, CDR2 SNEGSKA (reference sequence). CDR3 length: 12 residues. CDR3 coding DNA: TGCAGTGCTAGCGGGAGGGGGATTACGCAGTATTTT. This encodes CSASGRGITQYF.